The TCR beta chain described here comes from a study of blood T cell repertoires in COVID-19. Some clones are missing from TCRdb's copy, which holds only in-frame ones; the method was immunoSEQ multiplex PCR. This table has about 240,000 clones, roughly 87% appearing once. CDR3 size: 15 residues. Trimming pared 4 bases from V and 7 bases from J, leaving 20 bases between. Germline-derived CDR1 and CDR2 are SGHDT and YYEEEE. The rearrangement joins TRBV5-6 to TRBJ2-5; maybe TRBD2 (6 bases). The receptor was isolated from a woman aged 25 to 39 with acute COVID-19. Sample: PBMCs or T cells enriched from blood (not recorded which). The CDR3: CASSRARGPEGTQYF. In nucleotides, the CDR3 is TGTGCCAGCAGCCGGGCGAGAGGACCGGAGGGGACCCAGTACTTC.